The next 16 T cell receptor beta chains were all read from a single sample in a study of cytomegalovirus exposure and HLA in healthy donors. The PCR ran on 60 Vbeta and 13 Jbeta primers. The table came from immunoSEQ multiplex PCR; TCRdb's copy has only in-frame clones and leaves some out. The sample lists around 150,000 clones; about 80% were seen once. What was sequenced was PBMCs. These receptors were collected from a male donor in good health and CMV-seronegative.

This clone was observed a handful of times. The chain employs TRBV19 and TRBJ1-6; 7 bases agree with TRBD1. CDR1 LNHDA and CDR2 SQIVND come from the germline V gene (reference sequence). There are 16 residues in the CDR3. The V and J ends lost 7 bases and 10 bases, in that order; junction bases with no gene match: 16. Written as DNA, the CDR3 is TGTGCCAGTACTAGTCCCGGGACAGTGGAGGGATCACCCCTCCACTTT. It specifies CASTSPGTVEGSPLHF.

This sequence joins TRBV28 and TRBJ2-1; D unresolved. The germline V and J ends were trimmed by 6 bases and 6 bases, with 9 bases remaining between them. This CDR3 region has 12 residues. The germline gives CDR1 MDHEN, CDR2 SYDVKM. CDR3: CASSQNSNEQFF. Written as DNA, the CDR3 is TGTGCCAGCAGCCAAAACAGCAATGAGCAGTTCTTC.

The chain links TRBV19 to TRBJ1-2; no clear D. This CDR3 contains 14 residues. Per the germline V gene, CDR1 is LNHDA and CDR2 is SQIVND (reference sequence). Trimming pared 4 bases from V and 4 bases from J, leaving 13 bases between. The CDR3, as DNA: TGTGCCAGTAGTAAATGGGGAGTTTTCTATGGCTACACCTTC. Its protein product is CASSKWGVFYGYTF.

This clone was seen once. CDR3 nucleotide sequence: TGTGCCAGCAGCCCAGATGGAGAGACCCAGTACTTC. Translation gives CASSPDGETQYF. The chain has TRBV7-6 and TRBJ2-5, with D unclear. V was clipped by 5 bases and J by 4 bases, with 8 bases between them. Germline V CDR1 and CDR2: SGHVS, FNYEAQ. This CDR3 is 12 amino acids long.

The chain couples TRBV5-1 to TRBJ2-1; 15 bases align to TRBD2. Per the germline V gene, CDR1 is SGHRS and CDR2 is YFSETQ. The V gene end was trimmed by 5 bases and the J gene end by 8 bases; junction bases not matched to a gene: 11. The length of the CDR3 is 17 residues. CDR3 DNA sequence: TGCGCCAGCAGTTACTCAGGACTAGCGGGGGGGTATGATGAGCAGTTCTTC. It is translated as CASSYSGLAGGYDEQFF.

This chain joins TRBV5-1 and TRBJ2-7; TRBD2 matches at 8 bases. The CDR3 is made up of 14 amino acids. The V and J ends lost 4 bases and 2 bases, in that order; junction bases with no gene match: 5. From germline, CDR1 is SGHRS and CDR2 YFSETQ. The CDR3 reads CASSAGGGTYEQYF. The CDR3 nucleotides read TGCGCCAGCAGCGCCGGGGGGGGTACCTACGAGCAGTACTTC. Filled out from reference TRBV5-1 and TRBJ2-7, the complete variable domain reads KAGVTQTPRYLIKTRGQQVTLSCSPISGHRSVSWYQQTPGQGLQFLFEYFSETQRNKGNFPGRFSGRQFSNSRSEMNVSTLELGDSALYLCASSAGGGTYEQYFGPGTRLTVT.

This chain uses TRBV7-9 with TRBJ1-4; TRBD1 is a possible D gene (6 bases). From germline, CDR1 is SEHNR and CDR2 FQNEAQ (reference sequence). Trimming removed 5 bases at V and 0 bases at J, with 13 bases between. The CDR3 totals 16 residues. The CDR3 is CASSPGQLATNEKLFF. CDR3 DNA sequence: TGTGCCAGCAGCCCAGGACAGCTTGCAACTAATGAAAAACTGTTTTTT. The whole variable domain, filled in from reference TRBV7-9 and TRBJ1-4, reads DTGVSQNPRHKITKRGQNVTFRCDPISEHNRLYWYRQTLGQGPEFLTYFQNEAQLEKSRLLSDRFSAERPKGSFSTLEIQRTEQGDSAMYLCASSPGQLATNEKLFFGSGTQLSVL.

The chain combines TRBV28 with TRBJ1-4; D is unresolved. V lost 4 bases and J lost 7, with 16 bases in between. The CDR3 sequence is 15 residues long. CDR1 is MDHEN and CDR2 is SYDVKM in the germline V gene. CDR3 in amino acids: CASSYGGRMSEKLFF. The CDR3 coding sequence is TGTGCCAGCAGTTACGGTGGCAGGATGTCTGAAAAACTGTTTTTT.

J is TRBJ2-2 and V is TRBV14; no firm D call. The length of the CDR3 is 16 residues. Looked up from germline, CDR1 is SGHDN and CDR2 is FVKESK. Trimming stripped 0 bases from V and 1 base from J, with 9 bases between. CDR3 in amino acids: CASSQDPPQNTGELFF. CDR3 DNA sequence: TGTGCCAGCAGCCAAGACCCCCCCCAGAACACCGGGGAGCTGTTTTTT.

The chain has TRBV6-5 and TRBJ1-5, with D tentatively TRBD1 (6 bases). CDR1 is MNHEY, CDR2 SVGAGI, per germline. The V gene lost 4 bases and the J gene lost 2 bases, with 12 bases spanning the gap. The CDR3 loop spans 15 amino acids. CDR3 in DNA: TGTGCCAGCAGTTCGGACAGTTATGGCAATCAGCCCCAGCATTTT. The encoded protein is CASSSDSYGNQPQHF.

The chain combines TRBV7-9 with TRBJ2-1; a possible D gene is TRBD1 (5 bases). The germline V and J ends were trimmed by 6 bases and 9 bases, with 18 bases remaining between them. From germline, CDR1 is SEHNR and CDR2 FQNEAQ (reference sequence). The CDR3 spans 14 residues. The CDR3 DNA sequence: TGTGCCAGCAGGTCACAGGACGAGTTAGGTGAGCAGTTCTTC. This sequence encodes CASRSQDELGEQFF.

The CDR3, as DNA: TGCAGCGTTGGATGGGACATTAATTCACCCCTCCACTTT. The encoded protein is CSVGWDINSPLHF. The V gene is TRBV29-1, the J gene TRBJ1-6, with a tentative D call TRBD1 (6 bases). CDR3 length equals 13 residues. V shed 4 bases and J shed 6 bases, with 10 bases lying between them. Germline V gives CDR1 SQVTM, CDR2 ANQGSEA.

The table lists this clone with a few counts. J is TRBJ1-1 and V is TRBV7-3; maybe TRBD1 (5 bases). The CDR3 is made up of 13 amino acids. CDR1 and CDR2 (germline): SGHTA, FQGTGA. V lost 5 bases and J 6 bases, leaving 13 bases between the germline ends. CDR3 residues: CASSIQGASEAFF. The DNA for the CDR3 is TGTGCCAGCAGCATCCAGGGCGCGTCTGAAGCTTTCTTT.

This rearrangement joins TRBV7-2 to TRBJ2-2; perhaps TRBD1 as D (5 bases). This CDR3 comprises 16 residues. In germline, CDR1 is SGHTA, CDR2 FQGNSA. V dropped 1 base and J dropped 0 bases, with 9 bases sitting between them. The CDR3 is CASSLVLGPNTGELFF. CDR3 nucleotide sequence: TGTGCCAGCAGCTTAGTTCTGGGGCCGAACACCGGGGAGCTGTTTTTT.

J is TRBJ1-2 and V is TRBV6-6, with 7 nucleotides matching TRBD1. J gave up 4 bases and V 2 bases, and 7 bases lay outside the gene matches. The CDR3 extends over 15 amino acids. From germline, CDR1 is MNHNY and CDR2 SVGAGI (reference sequence). The CDR3 DNA follows: TGTGCCAGCAGTTACCGGATCGACAGGGCCTATGGCTACACCTTC. This gives the protein CASSYRIDRAYGYTF.

This chain joins TRBV7-8 and TRBJ1-1; weak D call: TRBD1 (6 bases). Germline assignment: CDR1 SGHVS and CDR2 FQNEAQ. This CDR3 comprises 13 residues. The V end was cut by 5 bases, the J end by 1 base, with 8 bases between. The CDR3 coding sequence is TGTGCCAGCAGCACGGACAGGAACACTGAAGCTTTCTTT. This codes for CASSTDRNTEAFF.